One sample yielded the 4 T cell receptor beta chains listed below, sequenced in a study of T-cell reconstitution after alpha-beta-depleted transplantation in children. Unique molecular identifiers were incorporated into the prepared TCRbeta library. TCRdb called the PCR reads again in MiXCR, with one record for every CDR3 protein. The sample holds 250,000 to 350,000 distinct CDR3 sequences, 9.5% to 10% seen once. The sequencing here drew on PBMCs from the stem cell graft donor, taken from the stem cell graft. These receptors were collected from a human donor who donated a stem cell graft to a child with SCID.

The J gene is TRBJ2-2, the V gene TRBV9, with 7 bases matching TRBD2. Germline CDR1 reads SGDLS; CDR2 reads YYNGEE. Germline trimming cut 3 bases from V and 6 bases from J; bases unmatched to any gene: 2. The CDR3 contains 13 residues. The CDR3 spells CASSGGGSGELFF. CDR3 DNA: TGTGCCAGCAGCGGGGGGGGATCCGGGGAGCTGTTTTTT.

The chain joins TRBV20-1 to TRBJ1-5; D is perhaps TRBD1 (5 bases). V was cut by 2 bases and J by 4 bases, with 9 bases left in between. CDR1 is DFQATT and CDR2 is SNEGSKA in the germline V gene (reference sequence). This CDR3 region has 13 residues. The CDR3 bases are TGCAGTGCTAGACAGGGAGTGAATCAGCCCCAGCATTTT. It is translated as CSARQGVNQPQHF.

This clonotype was seen a few times. The chain employs TRBV12-3 or TRBV12-4 and TRBJ1-5; maybe TRBD1 (6 bases). This CDR3 is 16 amino acids long. The V end lost 1 base, the J end lost 5 bases, and 15 bases lay between the germline ends. CDR3 residues: CASSLVWQGHDQPQHF. In nucleotides, the CDR3 is TGTGCCAGCAGTTTAGTTTGGCAGGGGCACGATCAGCCCCAGCATTTT.

CDR3 amino acids: CSARVTGGGDYNEQFF. The CDR3 coding sequence is TGCAGTGCTAGAGTTACGGGCGGGGGGGACTACAATGAGCAGTTCTTC. The chain has TRBV20-1 and TRBJ2-1; 9 bases are shared with TRBD2. The V gene's germline CDR1 is DFQATT and CDR2 SNEGSKA (reference sequence). J was trimmed by 3 bases and V by 1 base; bases with no gene match: 7. The CDR3 is made up of 16 amino acids.